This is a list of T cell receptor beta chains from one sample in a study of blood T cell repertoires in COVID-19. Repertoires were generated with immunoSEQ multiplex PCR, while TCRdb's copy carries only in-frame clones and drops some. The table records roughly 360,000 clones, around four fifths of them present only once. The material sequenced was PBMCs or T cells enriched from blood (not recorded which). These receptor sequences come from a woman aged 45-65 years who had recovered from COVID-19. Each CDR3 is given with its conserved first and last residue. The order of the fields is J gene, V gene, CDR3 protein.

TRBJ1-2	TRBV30	CAWSVLPQGGYYGYTF
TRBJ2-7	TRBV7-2	CASSPRQHLTYEQYF
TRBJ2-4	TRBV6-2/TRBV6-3	CASSPRGGLNIQYF
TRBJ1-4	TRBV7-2	CASSYDRRDEKLFF
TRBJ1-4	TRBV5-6	CASSLFHRGSNEKLFF
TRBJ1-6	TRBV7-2	CASTRAPSYNSPLHF
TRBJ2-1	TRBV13	CASSPGVGGALYNEQFF
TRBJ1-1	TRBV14	CASSPTGGLNTEAFF
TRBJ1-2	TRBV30	CAWSKGARYTF
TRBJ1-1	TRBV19	CASSMDRGRDTEAFF
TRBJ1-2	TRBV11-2	CASSATGYYGYTF
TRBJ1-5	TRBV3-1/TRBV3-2	CASSQDDRAPQHF
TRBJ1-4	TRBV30	CALSRGQINEKLFF
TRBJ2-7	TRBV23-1	CASSRPGLVLAGVSYEQYF
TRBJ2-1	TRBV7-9	CASSHRGNEQFF
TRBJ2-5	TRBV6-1	CASSESGGWKETQYF
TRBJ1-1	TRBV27	CASSLGPPTEAFF